This T cell receptor (beta chain) came from a study of molecular identifiers for immune sequencing clone quantification. Study in general: RNA, taken in replicates from about 21,000 or 97,000 naive CD8 cells, was split five ways, with four sequenced. Study results and limitations: A single cell's spiked Jurkat TCR RNA was reportedly detectable among one million naive cells.

TCRdb ran MiXCR on the PCR reads and lists one entry per CDR3 protein. The sample has 100,000 or so distinct CDR3 sequences, about a third seen once. The germline CDR1 and CDR2 sequences are SGHRS and YFSETQ. The CDR3 runs 17 residues. Sorting selected naive CD8 T cells with a CD8+CD4-CCR7+CD45RA+ phenotype. About this clonotype: Its cognate antigen is unknown. At one end, the junction sequence differs from germline, possibly due to a read error.

This rearrangement joins TRBV5-1 to TRBJ2-1; the D gene is possibly TRBD1 (6 bases). Sequencing used naive CD8+ T cells from blood, with Jurkat cell RNA spiked in. Subset of the sample: FACS-sorted CD8+CD4-CCR7+CD45RA+ naive T cells. The source is a human donor in good health. Some libraries in this study had Jurkat cell RNA spiked in. CDR3 sequence: CACRNRVGPVTNNEQFF. The CDR3 DNA sequence: TGCGCCTGCAGGAACAGGGTGGGTCCTGTCACCAACAATGAGCAGTTCTTC.